Listed below are T cell receptor beta chains from one sample, sequenced in a study of T cell repertoires in cytomegalovirus infection. Antigen specificity for these receptors is unknown. One entry per CDR3 protein, called by TCRdb with MiXCR from the reads. The repertoire has approximately 390,000 distinct CDR3 sequences, approximately 35% of them found once; the top ten carry roughly 12%. The specimen comprised cultured PBMCs, sampled from culture after CMV antigen stimulation. These TCRs come from a human donor in good health (CMV status not recorded). Some clones in this sample may be carry-over from other donors' samples. CDR3s include the opening cysteine and the closing phenylalanine or tryptophan. The D gene is left open where the match is weak.

v_gene	d_gene	j_gene	CDR3aa
TRBV7-6	-	TRBJ2-1	CASSLAGRGLGDNEQFF
TRBV6-1	-	TRBJ1-1	CASRQSSGNTEAFF
TRBV7-6	-	TRBJ2-3	CASSLGGAGATDTQYF
TRBV20-1	-	TRBJ2-3	CSGEQALSTDTQYF
TRBV20-1	-	TRBJ2-1	CSARAGNEQFF
TRBV20-1	TRBD2	TRBJ2-1	CSASLGLAGVREQFF
TRBV4-3	-	TRBJ1-1	CASSPSTGGTEAFF
TRBV7-2	-	TRBJ2-1	CASSLGLLWGGQNEQFF
TRBV12-3/TRBV12-4	-	TRBJ2-2	CASSLGKRRDTGELFF
TRBV27	-	TRBJ2-6	CASSWQASGANVLTF
TRBV28	-	TRBJ2-1	CASSLQGPARNEQFF
TRBV27	TRBD2	TRBJ2-1	CASSLRLAGGYNEQFF
TRBV7-2	-	TRBJ1-1	CASSSIGLRNTEAFF
TRBV7-2	-	TRBJ2-7	CASSLTIRGAFSYEQYF
TRBV7-9	TRBD1	TRBJ1-1	CASSRGGTGIEAFF
TRBV19	TRBD1	TRBJ2-1	CARSWTGLFRNEQFF
TRBV6-2/TRBV6-3	-	TRBJ2-4	CASKLQRKHSIAKNIQYF
TRBV12-3/TRBV12-4	TRBD1	TRBJ2-7	CASSRGQGVYEQYF
TRBV19	-	TRBJ2-5	CASNQPGKETQYF
TRBV4-1	-	TRBJ1-2	CASCLTVEGYGYTF
TRBV7-6	-	TRBJ2-7	CASSSVPGHSYEQYF
TRBV19	-	TRBJ1-1	CASSIGASTQGNTEAFF
TRBV7-2	-	TRBJ1-5	CASSLVGGQPQHF
TRBV4-3	-	TRBJ2-7	CASSQDTGNYEQYF
TRBV6-2/TRBV6-3	-	TRBJ2-1	CASGRTYNEQFF
TRBV29-1	-	TRBJ1-3	CSVEDGGNSGNTIYF
TRBV10-3	-	TRBJ1-3	CAISGQNSGNTIYF
TRBV6-2/TRBV6-3	TRBD2	TRBJ2-3	CASSYLRLAENSPDTQYF
TRBV19	-	TRBJ2-1	CATLGDPVYGEQFF
TRBV11-2	-	TRBJ2-7	CASSLWVYEQYF
TRBV7-8	-	TRBJ1-1	CASSRTRGAPTEAFF
TRBV7-2	TRBD2	TRBJ2-1	CASRRASGTYNEQFF
TRBV7-2	-	TRBJ1-2	CASSLTVSNNYGYTF
TRBV20-1	-	TRBJ1-5	CSASPSYKTASNQPQHF
TRBV4-1	-	TRBJ2-1	CASSPVQGYNEQFF
TRBV4-1	-	TRBJ2-3	CASSQVLIVLRTDTQYF
TRBV5-6	-	TRBJ1-5	CASSLAFMGTNQPQHF
TRBV9	TRBD1	TRBJ1-1	CASSGGGQGSTEAFF
TRBV20-1	-	TRBJ1-1	CSARGDNMNTEAFF
TRBV7-2	TRBD2	TRBJ2-5	CASSLTSGGGETQYF
TRBV27	TRBD1	TRBJ1-1	CASSPMTGGENTEAFF
TRBV5-1	-	TRBJ2-7	CANSDSYEQYF
TRBV9	-	TRBJ1-5	CASSVAGSGQPQHF
TRBV4-3	-	TRBJ2-1	CASSQQSDTYNEQFF
TRBV9	-	TRBJ1-5	CASSVEQNQPQHF
TRBV4-1	-	TRBJ1-1	CASSQVEGFYTEAFF